The clone carrying this T cell receptor beta chain was counted only a few times. The sample is drawn from a study of OX40 agonist ivuxolimab in advanced cancers. Overall study: In three patients, partial responses were observed, one with hepatocellular carcinoma and two with cutaneous melanoma.

Baseline, cycle 4 day 1, and cycle 7 day 1 were the blood sampling points. Clones were read by immunoSEQ multiplex PCR, and TCRdb kept only the in-frame ones, dropping some. This table has about 59,000 clones, over 70% appearing once. Per germline, CDR1 SGHNT and CDR2 YYREEE (reference sequence). The CDR3 consists of 14 residues. The J segment lost 4 bases and the V segment lost 2 bases, leaving 2 bases of the junction unmatched. The V and J genes are TRBV5-4 and TRBJ2-2; 7 nucleotides agree with TRBD1. The sequences come from CD4+ or CD8+ T cells sorted from blood, collected in a trial of the OX40 agonist ivuxolimab. This clonotype was obtained from an adult with an advanced solid tumor such as melanoma, head and neck, liver or kidney cancer. The CDR3 loop reads CASSLPGGTGELFF. The CDR3 coding sequence is TGTGCCAGCAGCTTACCAGGGGGCACCGGGGAGCTGTTTTTT.